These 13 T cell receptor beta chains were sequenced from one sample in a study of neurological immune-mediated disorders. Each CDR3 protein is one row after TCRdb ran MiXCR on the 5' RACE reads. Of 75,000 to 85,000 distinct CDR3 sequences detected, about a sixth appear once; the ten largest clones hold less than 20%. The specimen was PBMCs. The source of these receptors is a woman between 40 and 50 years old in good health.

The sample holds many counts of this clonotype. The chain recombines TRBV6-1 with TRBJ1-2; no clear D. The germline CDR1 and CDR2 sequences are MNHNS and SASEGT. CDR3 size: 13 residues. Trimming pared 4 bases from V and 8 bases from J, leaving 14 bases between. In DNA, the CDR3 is TGTGCCAGCAGTGTATTGGCACCTTCCGGCTACACCTTC. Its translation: CASSVLAPSGYTF.

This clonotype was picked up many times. The CDR3 loop reads CSARDDRTGRLYNEQFF. The DNA of the CDR3 is TGCAGTGCTAGAGATGACCGTACAGGCCGGTTATACAATGAGCAGTTCTTC. The chain joins TRBV20-1 to TRBJ2-1; D is perhaps TRBD1 (5 bases). Germline V gives CDR1 DFQATT, CDR2 SNEGSKA (reference sequence). The CDR3 sequence is 17 residues long. V lost 0 bases, J lost 4 bases, and 19 bases lay in between.

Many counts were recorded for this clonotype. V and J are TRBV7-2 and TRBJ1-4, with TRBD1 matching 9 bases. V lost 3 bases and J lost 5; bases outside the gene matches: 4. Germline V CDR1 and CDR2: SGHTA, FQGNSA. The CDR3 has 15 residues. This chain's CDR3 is CASSFWGQGNEKLFF. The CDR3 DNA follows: TGTGCCAGCAGCTTCTGGGGACAGGGCAATGAAAAACTGTTTTTT.

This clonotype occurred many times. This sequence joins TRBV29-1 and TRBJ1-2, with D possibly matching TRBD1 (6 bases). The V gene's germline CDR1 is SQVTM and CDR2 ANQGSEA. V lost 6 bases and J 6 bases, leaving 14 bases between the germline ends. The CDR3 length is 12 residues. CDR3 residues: CSVRLQGDGYTF. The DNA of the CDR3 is TGCAGCGTCCGTTTACAGGGAGATGGCTACACCTTC.

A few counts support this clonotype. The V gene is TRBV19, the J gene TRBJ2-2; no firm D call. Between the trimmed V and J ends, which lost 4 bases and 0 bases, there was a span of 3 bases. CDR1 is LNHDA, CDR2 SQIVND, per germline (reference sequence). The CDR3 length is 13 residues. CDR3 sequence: CASSSSNTGELFF. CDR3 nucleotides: TGTGCCAGTAGTAGCTCGAACACCGGGGAGCTGTTTTTT.

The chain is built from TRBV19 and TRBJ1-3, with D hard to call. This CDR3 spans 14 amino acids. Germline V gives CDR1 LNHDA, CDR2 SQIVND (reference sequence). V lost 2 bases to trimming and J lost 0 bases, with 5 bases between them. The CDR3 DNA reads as TGTGCCAGTAGTATACAACTCTCTGGAAACACCATATATTTT. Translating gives CASSIQLSGNTIYF.

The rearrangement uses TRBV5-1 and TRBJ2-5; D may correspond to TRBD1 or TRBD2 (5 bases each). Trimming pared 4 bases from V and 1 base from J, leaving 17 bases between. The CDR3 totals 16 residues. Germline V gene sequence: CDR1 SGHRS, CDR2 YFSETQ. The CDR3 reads CASSGYPGRIQETQYF. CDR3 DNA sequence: TGCGCCAGCAGCGGTTACCCGGGACGTATCCAAGAGACCCAGTACTTC. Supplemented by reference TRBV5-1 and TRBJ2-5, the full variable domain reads KAGVTQTPRYLIKTRGQQVTLSCSPISGHRSVSWYQQTPGQGLQFLFEYFSETQRNKGNFPGRFSGRQFSNSRSEMNVSTLELGDSALYLCASSGYPGRIQETQYFGPGTRLLVL.

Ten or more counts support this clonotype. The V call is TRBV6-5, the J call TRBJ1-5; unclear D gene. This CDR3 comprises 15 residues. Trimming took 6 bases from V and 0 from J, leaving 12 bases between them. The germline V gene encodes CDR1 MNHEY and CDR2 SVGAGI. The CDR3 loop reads CASSLALDSNQPQHF. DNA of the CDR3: TGTGCCAGCAGCCTAGCCCTAGATAGCAATCAGCCCCAGCATTTT.

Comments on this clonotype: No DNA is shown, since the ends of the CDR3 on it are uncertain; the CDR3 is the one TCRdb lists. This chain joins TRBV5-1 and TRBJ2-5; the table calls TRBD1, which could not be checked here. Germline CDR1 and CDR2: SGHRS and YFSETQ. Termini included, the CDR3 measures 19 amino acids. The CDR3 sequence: CASSFYICSATGGEETQYF.

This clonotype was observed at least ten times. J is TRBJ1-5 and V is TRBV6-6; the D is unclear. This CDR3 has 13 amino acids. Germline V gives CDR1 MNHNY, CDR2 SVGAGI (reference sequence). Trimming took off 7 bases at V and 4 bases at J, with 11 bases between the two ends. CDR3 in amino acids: CASILDLNQPQHF. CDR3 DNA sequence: TGTGCCAGCATCCTAGACCTGAATCAGCCCCAGCATTTT.

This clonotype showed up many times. CDR3 loop: CASSYWTGGAPGELFF. In DNA form, the CDR3 reads TGTGCCAGCAGTTACTGGACAGGGGGCGCCCCCGGGGAGCTGTTTTTT. The chain is built from TRBV6-5 and TRBJ2-2; TRBD1 aligns across 11 bases. Losses at the gene ends were 1 base for V and 6 bases for J; bases not matched to a gene: 4. CDR1 is MNHEY and CDR2 is SVGAGI in the germline V gene. The CDR3 sequence is 16 residues long.

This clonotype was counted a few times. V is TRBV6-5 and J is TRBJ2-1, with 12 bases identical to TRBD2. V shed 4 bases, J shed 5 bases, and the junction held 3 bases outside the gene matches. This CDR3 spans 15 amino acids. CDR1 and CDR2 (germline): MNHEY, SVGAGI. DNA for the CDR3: TGTGCCAGCAGTTCCGGACTAGCGGGGAACAATGAGCAGTTCTTC. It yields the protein CASSSGLAGNNEQFF.

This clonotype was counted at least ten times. The CDR3 is CASSVEGWSTSHEQFF. The CDR3 DNA sequence: TGTGCCAGCAGCGTAGAAGGGTGGTCGACGTCCCATGAGCAGTTCTTC. This chain uses TRBV9 with TRBJ2-1; D uncertain. There are 16 residues in the CDR3. Germline CDR1 and CDR2: SGDLS and YYNGEE. The V end lost 0 bases, the J end lost 8 bases, and 18 bases lay between the germline ends.